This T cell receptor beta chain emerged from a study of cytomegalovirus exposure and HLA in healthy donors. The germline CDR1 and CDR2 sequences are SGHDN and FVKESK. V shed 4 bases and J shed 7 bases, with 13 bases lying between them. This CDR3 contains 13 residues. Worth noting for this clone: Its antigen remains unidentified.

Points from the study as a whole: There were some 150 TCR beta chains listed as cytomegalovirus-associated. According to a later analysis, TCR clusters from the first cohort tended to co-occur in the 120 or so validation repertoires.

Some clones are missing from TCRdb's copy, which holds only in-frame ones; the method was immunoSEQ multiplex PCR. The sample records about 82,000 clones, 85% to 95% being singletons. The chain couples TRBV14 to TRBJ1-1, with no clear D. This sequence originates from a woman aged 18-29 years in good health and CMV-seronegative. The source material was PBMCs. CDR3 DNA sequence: TGTGCCAGCAGCCGCAATACGGGAGGTGAAGCTTTCTTT. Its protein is CASSRNTGGEAFF.